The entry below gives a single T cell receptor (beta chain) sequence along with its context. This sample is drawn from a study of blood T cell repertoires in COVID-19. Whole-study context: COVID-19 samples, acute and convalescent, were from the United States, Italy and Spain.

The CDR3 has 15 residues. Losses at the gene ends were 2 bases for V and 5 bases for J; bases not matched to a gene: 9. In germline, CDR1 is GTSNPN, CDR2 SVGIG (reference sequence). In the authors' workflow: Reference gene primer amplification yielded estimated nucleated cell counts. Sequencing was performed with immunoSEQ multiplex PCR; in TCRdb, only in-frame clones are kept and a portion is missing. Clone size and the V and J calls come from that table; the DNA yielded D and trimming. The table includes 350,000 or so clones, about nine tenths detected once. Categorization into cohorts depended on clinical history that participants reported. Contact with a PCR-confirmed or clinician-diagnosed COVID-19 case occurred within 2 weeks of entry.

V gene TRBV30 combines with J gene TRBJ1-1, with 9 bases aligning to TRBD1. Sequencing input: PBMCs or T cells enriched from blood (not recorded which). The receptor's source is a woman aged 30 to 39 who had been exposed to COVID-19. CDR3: CAWSIPGQGMTEAFF. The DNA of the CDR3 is TGTGCCTGGAGTATCCCGGGACAGGGAATGACTGAAGCTTTCTTT.